This paragraph covers one T cell receptor (beta chain) sequence. Per the authors' pipeline: Using reference gene primer amplification, nucleated cell counts were estimated. Measured with immunoSEQ multiplex PCR; TCRdb has only the in-frame clones, and not every one. D and trimming come from the DNA, and the V and J calls and clone size come from that table. The sample holds around 170,000 clones, 88% seen once. The data were taken from a study of blood T cell repertoires in COVID-19. Germline V gene lookup returns CDR1 SGDLS and CDR2 YYNGEE. There are 18 residues in the CDR3. The junction had 6 bases not matched to a gene; V was cut back by 1 base and J by 3 bases.

V and J are TRBV9 and TRBJ2-1; 14 bases fit TRBD2. Sequenced sample: peripheral blood. The receptor's source is a man in his 60s with acute or convalescent COVID-19. The CDR3 nucleotides are TGTGCCAGCAGCGTAAGGACTAGCGGGAGGAACTACTACAATGAGCAGTTCTTC. Encoded protein: CASSVRTSGRNYYNEQFF.